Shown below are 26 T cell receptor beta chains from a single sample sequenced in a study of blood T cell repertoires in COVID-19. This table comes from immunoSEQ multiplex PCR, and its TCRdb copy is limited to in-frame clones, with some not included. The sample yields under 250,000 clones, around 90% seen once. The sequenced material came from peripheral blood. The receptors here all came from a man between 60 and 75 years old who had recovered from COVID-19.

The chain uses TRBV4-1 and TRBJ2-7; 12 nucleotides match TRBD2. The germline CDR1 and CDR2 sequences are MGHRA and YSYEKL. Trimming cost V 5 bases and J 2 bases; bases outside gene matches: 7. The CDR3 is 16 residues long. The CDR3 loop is CASSFNGLAGTYEQYF. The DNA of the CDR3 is TGCGCCAGCAGCTTCAACGGACTAGCGGGAACCTACGAGCAGTACTTC.

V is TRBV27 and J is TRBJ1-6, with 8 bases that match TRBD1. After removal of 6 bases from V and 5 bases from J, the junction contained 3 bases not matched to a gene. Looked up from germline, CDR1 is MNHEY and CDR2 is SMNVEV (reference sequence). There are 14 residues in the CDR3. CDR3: CASRPDRDNSPLHF. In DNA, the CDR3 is TGTGCCAGCAGACCGGACAGGGATAATTCACCCCTCCACTTT.

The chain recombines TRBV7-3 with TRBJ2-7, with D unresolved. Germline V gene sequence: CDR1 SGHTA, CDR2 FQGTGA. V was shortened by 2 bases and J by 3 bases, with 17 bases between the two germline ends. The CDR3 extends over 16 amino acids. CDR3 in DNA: TGTGCCAGCAGCTTATTGGTCGCGACACTTCACTACGAGCAGTACTTC. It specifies CASSLLVATLHYEQYF.

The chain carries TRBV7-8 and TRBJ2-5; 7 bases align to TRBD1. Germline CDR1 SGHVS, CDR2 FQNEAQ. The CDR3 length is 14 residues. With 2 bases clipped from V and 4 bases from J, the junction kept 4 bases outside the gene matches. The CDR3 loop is CASSLRSGGETQYF. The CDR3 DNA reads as TGTGCCAGCAGCTTAAGGTCAGGGGGAGAGACCCAGTACTTC.

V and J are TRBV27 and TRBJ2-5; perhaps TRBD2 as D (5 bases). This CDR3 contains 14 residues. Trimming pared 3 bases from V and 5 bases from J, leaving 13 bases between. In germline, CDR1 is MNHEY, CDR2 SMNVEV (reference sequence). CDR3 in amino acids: CASSLAPTGETQYF. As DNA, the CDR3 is TGTGCCAGCAGTTTGGCACCCACGGGGGAGACCCAGTACTTC.

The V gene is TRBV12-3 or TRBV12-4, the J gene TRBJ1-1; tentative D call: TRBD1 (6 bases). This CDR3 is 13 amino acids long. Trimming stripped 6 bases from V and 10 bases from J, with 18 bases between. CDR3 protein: CASSPQGQGRAFF. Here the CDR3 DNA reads TGTGCCAGCAGCCCCCAGGGGCAGGGTAGAGCTTTCTTT.

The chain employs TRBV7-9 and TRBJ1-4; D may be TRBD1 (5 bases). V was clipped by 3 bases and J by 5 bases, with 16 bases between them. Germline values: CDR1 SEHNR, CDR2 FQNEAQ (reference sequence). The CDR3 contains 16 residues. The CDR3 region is CASSLGGSARNEKLFF. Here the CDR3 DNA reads TGTGCCAGCAGCTTGGGGGGGTCCGCAAGAAATGAAAAACTGTTTTTT.

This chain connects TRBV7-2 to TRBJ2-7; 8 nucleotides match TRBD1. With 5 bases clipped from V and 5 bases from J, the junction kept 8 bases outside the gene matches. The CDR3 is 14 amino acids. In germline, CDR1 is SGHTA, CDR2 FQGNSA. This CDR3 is CASSPRQGQDEQYF. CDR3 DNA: TGTGCCAGCAGCCCAAGACAGGGGCAGGACGAGCAGTACTTC.

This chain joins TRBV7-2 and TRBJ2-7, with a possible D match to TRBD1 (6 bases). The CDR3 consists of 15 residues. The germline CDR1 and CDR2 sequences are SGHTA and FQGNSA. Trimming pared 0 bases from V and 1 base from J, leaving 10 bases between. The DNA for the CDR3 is TGTGCCAGCAGCTTAGCGCTGCAGGGGTCCTACGAGCAGTACTTC. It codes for CASSLALQGSYEQYF.

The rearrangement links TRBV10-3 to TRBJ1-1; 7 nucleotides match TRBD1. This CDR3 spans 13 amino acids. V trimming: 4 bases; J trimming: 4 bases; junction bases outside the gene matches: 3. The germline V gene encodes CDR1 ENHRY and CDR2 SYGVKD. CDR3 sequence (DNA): TGTGCCATCAGTGGTCCAGGGGGCACTGAAGCTTTCTTT. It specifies CAISGPGGTEAFF.

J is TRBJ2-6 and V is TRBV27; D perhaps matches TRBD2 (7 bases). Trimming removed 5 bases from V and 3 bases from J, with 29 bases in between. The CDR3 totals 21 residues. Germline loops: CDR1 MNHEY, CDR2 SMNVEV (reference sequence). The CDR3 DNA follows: TGTGCCAGCAGTCCTTATGGGTATGCGGGGGCTGTAAATTTTGGGGCCAACGTCCTGACTTTC. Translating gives CASSPYGYAGAVNFGANVLTF.

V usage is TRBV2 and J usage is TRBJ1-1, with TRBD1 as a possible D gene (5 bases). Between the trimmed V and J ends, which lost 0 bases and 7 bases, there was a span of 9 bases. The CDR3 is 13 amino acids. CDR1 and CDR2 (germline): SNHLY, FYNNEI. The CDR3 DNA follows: TGTGCCAGCAGTGAAGCGCGGGGGGGTGAAGCTTTCTTT. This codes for CASSEARGGEAFF.

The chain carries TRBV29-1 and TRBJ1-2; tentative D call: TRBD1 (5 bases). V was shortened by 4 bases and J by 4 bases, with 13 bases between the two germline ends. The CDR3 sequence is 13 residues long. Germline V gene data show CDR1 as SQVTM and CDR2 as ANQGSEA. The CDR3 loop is CSVVGGSGYGYTF. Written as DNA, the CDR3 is TGCAGCGTTGTCGGGGGGTCGGGCTATGGCTACACCTTC.

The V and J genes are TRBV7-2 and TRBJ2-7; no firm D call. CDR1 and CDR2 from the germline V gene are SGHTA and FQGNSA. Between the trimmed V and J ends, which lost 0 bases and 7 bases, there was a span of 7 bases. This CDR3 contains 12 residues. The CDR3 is CASSLAVYEQYF. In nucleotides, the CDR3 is TGTGCCAGCAGCTTAGCCGTTTATGAGCAGTACTTC.

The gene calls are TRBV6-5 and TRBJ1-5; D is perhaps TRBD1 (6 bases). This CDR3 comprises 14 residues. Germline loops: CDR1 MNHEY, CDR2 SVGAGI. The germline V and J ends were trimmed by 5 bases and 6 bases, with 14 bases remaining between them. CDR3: CASSTSRGGQPQHF. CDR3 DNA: TGTGCCAGCAGTACCTCCAGGGGCGGTCAGCCCCAGCATTTT.

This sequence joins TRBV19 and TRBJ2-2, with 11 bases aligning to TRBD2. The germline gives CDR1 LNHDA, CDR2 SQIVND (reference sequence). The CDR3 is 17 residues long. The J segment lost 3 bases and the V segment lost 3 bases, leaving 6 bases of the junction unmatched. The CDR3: CASSMEIAGGHTGELFF. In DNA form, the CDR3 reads TGTGCCAGTAGTATGGAAATAGCGGGGGGGCACACCGGGGAGCTGTTTTTT. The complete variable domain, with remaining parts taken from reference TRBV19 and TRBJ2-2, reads DGGITQSPKYLFRKEGQNVTLSCEQNLNHDAMYWYRQDPGQGLRLIYYSQIVNDFQKGDIAEGYSVSREKKESFPLTVTSAQKNPTAFYLCASSMEIAGGHTGELFFGEGSRLTVL.

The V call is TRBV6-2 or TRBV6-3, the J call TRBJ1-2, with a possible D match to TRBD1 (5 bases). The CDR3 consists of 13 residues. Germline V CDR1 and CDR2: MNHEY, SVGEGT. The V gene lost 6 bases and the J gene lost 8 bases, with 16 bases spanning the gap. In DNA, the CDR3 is TGTGCCAGCAGCTTACTTGGGGCGTGGGGCTACACCTTC. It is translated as CASSLLGAWGYTF.

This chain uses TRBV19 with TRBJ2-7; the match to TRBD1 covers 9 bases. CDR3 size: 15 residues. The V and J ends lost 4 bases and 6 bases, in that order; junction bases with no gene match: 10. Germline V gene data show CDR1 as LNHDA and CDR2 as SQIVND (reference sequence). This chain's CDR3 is CASSTGRTGGSEQYF. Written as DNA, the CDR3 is TGTGCCAGTAGTACAGGCCGTACAGGGGGCTCCGAGCAGTACTTC.

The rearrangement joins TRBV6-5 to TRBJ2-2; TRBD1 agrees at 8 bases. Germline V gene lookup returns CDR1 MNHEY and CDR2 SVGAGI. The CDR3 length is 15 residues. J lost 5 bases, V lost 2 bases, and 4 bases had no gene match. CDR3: CASSYRYRGTGELFF. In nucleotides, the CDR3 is TGTGCCAGCAGTTACCGTTACAGGGGGACCGGGGAGCTGTTTTTT.

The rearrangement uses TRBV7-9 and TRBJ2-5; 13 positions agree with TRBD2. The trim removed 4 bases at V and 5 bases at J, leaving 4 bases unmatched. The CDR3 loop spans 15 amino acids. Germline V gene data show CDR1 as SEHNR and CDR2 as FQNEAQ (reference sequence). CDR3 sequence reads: CASSYGTSGMETQYF. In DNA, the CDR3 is TGTGCCAGCAGCTACGGGACTAGCGGGATGGAGACCCAGTACTTC.

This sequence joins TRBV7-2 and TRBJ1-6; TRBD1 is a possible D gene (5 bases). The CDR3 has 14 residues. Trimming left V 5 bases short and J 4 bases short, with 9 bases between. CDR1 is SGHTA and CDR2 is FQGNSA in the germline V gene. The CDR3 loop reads CASSPRQYNSPLHF. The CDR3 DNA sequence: TGTGCCAGCAGCCCCCGACAGTATAATTCACCCCTCCACTTT.

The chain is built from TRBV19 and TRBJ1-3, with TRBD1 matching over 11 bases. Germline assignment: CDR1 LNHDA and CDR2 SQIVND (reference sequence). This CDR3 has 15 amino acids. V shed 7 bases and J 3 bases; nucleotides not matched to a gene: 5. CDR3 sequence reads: CASKDRGLIGNTIYF. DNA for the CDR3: TGTGCCAGTAAGGACAGGGGGCTGATTGGAAACACCATATATTTT. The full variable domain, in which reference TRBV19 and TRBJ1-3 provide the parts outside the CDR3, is DGGITQSPKYLFRKEGQNVTLSCEQNLNHDAMYWYRQDPGQGLRLIYYSQIVNDFQKGDIAEGYSVSREKKESFPLTVTSAQKNPTAFYLCASKDRGLIGNTIYFGEGSWLTVV.

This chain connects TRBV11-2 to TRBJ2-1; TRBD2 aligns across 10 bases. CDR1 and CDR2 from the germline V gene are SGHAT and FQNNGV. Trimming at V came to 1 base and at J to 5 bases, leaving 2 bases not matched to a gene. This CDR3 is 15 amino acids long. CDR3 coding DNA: TGTGCCAGCAGCTTAGTAGCGGGGGGTCACAATGAGCAGTTCTTC. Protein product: CASSLVAGGHNEQFF.

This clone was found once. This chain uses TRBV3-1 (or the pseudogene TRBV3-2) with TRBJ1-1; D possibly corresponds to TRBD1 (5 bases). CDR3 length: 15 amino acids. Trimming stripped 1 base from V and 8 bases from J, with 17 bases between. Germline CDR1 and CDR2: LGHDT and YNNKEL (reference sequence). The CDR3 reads CASSQGEGGAPEAFF. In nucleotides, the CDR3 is TGTGCCAGCAGCCAAGGGGAGGGTGGGGCCCCGGAAGCTTTCTTT.

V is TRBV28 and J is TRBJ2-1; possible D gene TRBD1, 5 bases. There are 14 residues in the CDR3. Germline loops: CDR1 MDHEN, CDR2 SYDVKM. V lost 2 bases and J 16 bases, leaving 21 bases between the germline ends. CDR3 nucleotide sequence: TGTGCCAGCAGTTTAACGGACGGCCGTAATGGGGCTTTCTTC. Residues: CASSLTDGRNGAFF.

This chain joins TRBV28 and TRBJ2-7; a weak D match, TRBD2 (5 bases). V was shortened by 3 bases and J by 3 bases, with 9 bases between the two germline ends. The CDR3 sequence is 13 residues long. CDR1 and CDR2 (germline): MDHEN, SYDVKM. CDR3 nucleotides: TGTGCCAGCAGTTTTGGAGGTTACTACGAGCAGTACTTC. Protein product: CASSFGGYYEQYF.